These T cell receptor beta chains were read from a single sample in a study of technical replicates of blood from a few donors. Data came from immunoSEQ multiplex PCR; TCRdb stores just in-frame clones and leaves some out. This repertoire shows about 15,000 clones, more than 75% found once; its top ten account for roughly 11%. Sequencing used PBMCs. These TCRs come from a human donor in good health. Both conserved end residues are part of each CDR3. D genes are given only for firm matches. Clone size is given for some rows only: seen once, a few or many times, or a class if the clone is expanded.

D,V,J,size,CDR3,DNA
TRBD1,TRBV19,TRBJ2-7,-,CASSWQGAGEQYF,TGTGCCAGTAGTTGGCAGGGGGCAGGTGAGCAGTACTTC
TRBD1,TRBV25-1,TRBJ2-1,-,CASSETGESYNEQFF,TGTGCCAGCAGTGAGACAGGGGAGTCCTACAATGAGCAGTTCTTC
TRBD2,TRBV18,TRBJ2-1,-,CASSPLPGGYNEQFF,TGTGCCAGCTCACCTCTACCGGGAGGCTACAATGAGCAGTTCTTC
-,TRBV5-1,TRBJ1-1,-,CASSLTRSNTEAFF,TGCGCCAGCAGCTTGACCAGATCGAACACTGAAGCTTTCTTT
TRBD1,TRBV28,TRBJ1-2,few,CASSPGTGGWYGYTF,TGTGCCAGCAGTCCCGGGACAGGGGGCTGGTATGGCTACACCTTC
TRBD1,TRBV7-9,TRBJ1-4,once,CASSFPQGLSEKLFF,TGTGCCAGCAGCTTCCCACAGGGGTTGTCTGAAAAACTGTTTTTT
-,TRBV30,TRBJ1-2,-,CACQRTDLVYGYTF,TGTGCCTGTCAAAGGACGGACTTAGTCTATGGCTACACCTTC
TRBD2,TRBV19,TRBJ2-1,-,CASSIYDASGNEQFF,TGTGCCAGTAGTATTTATGATGCTAGCGGAAATGAGCAGTTCTTC
-,TRBV10-3,TRBJ2-1,-,CAIAGASYNEQFF,TGTGCCATCGCAGGGGCCTCCTACAATGAGCAGTTCTTC
TRBD1,TRBV4-1,TRBJ2-7,-,CASSSGTGGLYEQYF,TGCGCCAGCAGCTCCGGGACAGGGGGGCTCTACGAGCAGTACTTC
TRBD2,TRBV27,TRBJ2-1,few,CASSLSGGIREQFF,TGTGCCAGCAGTTTATCGGGAGGGATTCGTGAGCAGTTCTTC
-,TRBV5-1,TRBJ2-1,-,CASSLVGGEVFEQFF,TGCGCCAGCAGCTTGGTAGGGGGAGAAGTTTTTGAGCAGTTCTTC
TRBD1,TRBV5-1,TRBJ1-1,-,CASRDNTGGIAEAFF,TGCGCCAGCAGAGACAATACAGGGGGCATCGCTGAAGCTTTCTTT